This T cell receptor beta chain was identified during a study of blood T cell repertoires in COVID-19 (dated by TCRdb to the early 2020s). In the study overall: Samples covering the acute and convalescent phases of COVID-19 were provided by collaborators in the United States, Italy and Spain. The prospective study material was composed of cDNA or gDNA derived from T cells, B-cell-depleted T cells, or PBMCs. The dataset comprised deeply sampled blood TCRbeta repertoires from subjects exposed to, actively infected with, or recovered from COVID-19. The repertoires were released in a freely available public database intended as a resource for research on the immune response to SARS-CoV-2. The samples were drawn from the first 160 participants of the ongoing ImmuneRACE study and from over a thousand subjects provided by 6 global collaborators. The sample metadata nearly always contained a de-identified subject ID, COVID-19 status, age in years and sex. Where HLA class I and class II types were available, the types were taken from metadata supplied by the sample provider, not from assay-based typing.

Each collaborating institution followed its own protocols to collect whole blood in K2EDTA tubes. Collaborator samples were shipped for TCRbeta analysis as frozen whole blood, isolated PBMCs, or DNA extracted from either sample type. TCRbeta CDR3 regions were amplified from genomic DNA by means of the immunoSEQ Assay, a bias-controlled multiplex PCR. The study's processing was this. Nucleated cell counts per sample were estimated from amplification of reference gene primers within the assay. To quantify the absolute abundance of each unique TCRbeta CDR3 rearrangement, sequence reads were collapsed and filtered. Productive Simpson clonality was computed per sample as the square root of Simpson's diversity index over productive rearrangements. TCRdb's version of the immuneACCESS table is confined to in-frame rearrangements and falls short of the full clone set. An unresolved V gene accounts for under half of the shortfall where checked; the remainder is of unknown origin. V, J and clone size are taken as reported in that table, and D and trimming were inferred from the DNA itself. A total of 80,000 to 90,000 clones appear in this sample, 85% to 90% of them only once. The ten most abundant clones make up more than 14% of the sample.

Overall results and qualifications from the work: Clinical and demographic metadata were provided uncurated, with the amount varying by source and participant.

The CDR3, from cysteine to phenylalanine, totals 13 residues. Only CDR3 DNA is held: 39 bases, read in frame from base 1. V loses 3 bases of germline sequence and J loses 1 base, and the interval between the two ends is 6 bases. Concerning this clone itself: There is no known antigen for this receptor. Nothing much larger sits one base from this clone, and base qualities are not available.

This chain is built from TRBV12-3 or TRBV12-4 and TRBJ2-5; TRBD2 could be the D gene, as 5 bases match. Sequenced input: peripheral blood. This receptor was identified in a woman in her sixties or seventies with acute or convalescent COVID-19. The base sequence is TGTGCCAGCAGTTTGGACTCCCAAGAGACCCAGTACTTC. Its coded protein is CASSLDSQETQYF.